These T cell receptor beta chains were read from a single sample in a study of control samples from healthy donors and cancer patients. Generated by immunoSEQ multiplex PCR, the TCRdb table keeps only in-frame clones and is missing some. In the table there are roughly 160,000 clones, under 96% of which are singletons. The source material was blood. These receptors all come from a woman aged 25 to 39 in good health. CDR3s include the opening cysteine and the closing phenylalanine or tryptophan. A D gene is named only where the DNA matches it firmly. Some rows mark clone size as missing; the rest say once, few, many or name a class of expanded clone.

clone_size,d_call,j_call,v_call,cdr3_aa,cdr3_nt
NA,NA,TRBJ1-5,TRBV28,CASSWDPNQPQHF,TGTGCCAGCAGTTGGGACCCCAATCAGCCCCAGCATTTT
NA,TRBD2,TRBJ2-7,TRBV29-1,CSVVLAASSYEQYF,TGCAGCGTTGTCCTAGCGGCCAGCAGCTACGAGCAGTACTTC
NA,NA,TRBJ2-3,TRBV27,CASSLSFPTDTQYF,TGTGCCAGCAGTTTATCTTTCCCCACAGATACGCAGTATTTT
NA,TRBD1,TRBJ2-2,TRBV19,CASSWDRVLNTGELFF,TGTGCCAGTAGTTGGGACAGGGTATTGAACACCGGGGAGCTGTTTTTT
NA,TRBD1,TRBJ2-7,TRBV10-3,CAISGRQGLHEQYF,TGTGCCATCAGTGGAAGACAGGGGCTCCACGAGCAGTACTTC
NA,NA,TRBJ2-7,TRBV2,CASSENAGTEQYF,TGTGCCAGCAGTGAGAATGCGGGAACCGAGCAGTACTTC
NA,NA,TRBJ2-5,TRBV4-1,CASSQVPFAAETQYF,TGCGCCAGCAGCCAAGTTCCCTTTGCGGCGGAGACCCAGTACTTC
NA,NA,TRBJ2-1,TRBV4-1,CASSQRGHGSYNEQFF,TGCGCCAGCAGCCAGAGGGGACATGGATCCTACAATGAGCAGTTCTTC
NA,NA,TRBJ2-1,TRBV2,CASSTPSDAYNEQFF,TGTGCCAGCAGTACACCTAGCGATGCCTACAATGAGCAGTTCTTC
once,NA,TRBJ1-2,TRBV28,CASSSSLPLPTRVVDYGYTF,TGTGCCAGCAGTTCAAGTCTCCCACTCCCGACCCGTGTTGTTGACTATGGCTACACCTTC
NA,NA,TRBJ2-1,TRBV27,CASSLSPGSGSSYNEQFF,TGTGCCAGCAGTTTATCGCCGGGGTCAGGGTCTTCCTACAATGAGCAGTTCTTC
NA,TRBD1,TRBJ2-7,TRBV5-4,CASSRRQGAHHEQYF,TGTGCCAGCAGCCGACGACAGGGGGCCCACCACGAGCAGTACTTC
NA,NA,TRBJ1-1,TRBV3-1/TRBV3-2,CASSQGGKTEAFF,TGTGCCAGCAGCCAGGGGGGGAAAACTGAAGCTTTCTTT
NA,NA,TRBJ2-3,TRBV6-5,CASSYSMGRDTDTQYF,TGTGCCAGCAGTTACTCGATGGGACGGGACACAGATACGCAGTATTTT
NA,NA,TRBJ2-3,TRBV15,CATSREGRLAASDTQYF,TGTGCCACCAGCAGAGAAGGAAGGTTAGCGGCCTCAGATACGCAGTATTTT
NA,NA,TRBJ1-4,TRBV14,CASSSLRYYEKLFF,TGTGCCAGCAGTTCCCTGCGGTATTATGAAAAACTGTTTTTT
NA,NA,TRBJ1-2,TRBV6-1,CASSERAKGVYGYTF,TGTGCCAGCAGTGAAAGGGCCAAGGGGGTCTATGGCTACACCTTC
NA,NA,TRBJ2-7,TRBV6-6,CASSYSESGPYEQYF,TGTGCCAGCAGTTACTCCGAAAGCGGGCCCTACGAGCAGTACTTC
once,NA,TRBJ2-5,TRBV6-1,CASSDEDRSQETQYF,TGTGCCAGCAGTGATGAAGACAGGAGCCAAGAGACCCAGTACTTC
NA,TRBD2,TRBJ2-3,TRBV4-2,CASSQGELAGGADTQYF,TGTGCCAGCAGCCAAGGGGAGCTAGCGGGAGGGGCAGATACGCAGTATTTT
NA,NA,TRBJ1-1,TRBV6-1,CASREVTGRKNTEAFF,TGTGCCAGCAGAGAAGTCACGGGACGGAAGAACACTGAAGCTTTCTTT
NA,NA,TRBJ2-1,TRBV7-3,CASSRSGSRAYNEQFF,TGTGCCAGCAGCCGCAGCGGTTCGCGGGCTTACAATGAGCAGTTCTTC
NA,TRBD2,TRBJ2-1,TRBV7-9,CASSPRGGSYNEQFF,TGTGCCAGCAGTCCCCGGGGGGGCTCCTACAATGAGCAGTTCTTC
NA,NA,TRBJ1-5,TRBV12-3/TRBV12-4,CASSFTREQPQHF,TGTGCCAGCAGTTTCACACGGGAACAGCCCCAGCATTTT
NA,NA,TRBJ1-2,TRBV7-2,CASSLAITYGYTF,TGTGCCAGCAGCTTAGCCATAACTTATGGCTACACCTTC
NA,NA,TRBJ2-2,TRBV18,CASSPMGVRVHGELFF,TGTGCCAGCTCACCCATGGGCGTCCGGGTTCACGGGGAGCTGTTTTTT